Sequencing of this T cell receptor beta chain was carried out in a study of identical twins. Each cDNA held unique molecular identifiers, and template switching gave it a universal primer site. TCRdb processed the 5' RACE reads anew with MiXCR; each CDR3 protein has one entry. This sample yields around 650,000 distinct CDR3 sequences, of which just over 7% are seen a single time; roughly 1.5% belongs to the top ten. Germline loops: CDR1 MDHEN, CDR2 SYDVKM. The CDR3 loop spans 15 amino acids. Trimming took off 5 bases at V and 0 bases at J, with 11 bases between the two ends. Whole-study results and caveats: Recombination models fit unrelated individuals' TCR alpha sharing but underestimated twins'.

The donor group consisted entirely of healthy Caucasians. This clonotype was observed a handful of times. Its cognate antigen is unknown. This sample was also put to use in a study of yellow fever vaccine responses in identical twins. According to that study: Each twin's T cell response to the vaccine was reported to look partly convergent and partly personalized.

The clonotype comes from a woman younger than 35 in good health. This rearrangement joins TRBV28 to TRBJ2-4; no clear D. Specimen: PBMCs. The CDR3: CASSGQTIAKNIQYF. The DNA for the CDR3 is TGTGCCAGCAGTGGGCAGACCATAGCCAAAAACATTCAGTACTTC.